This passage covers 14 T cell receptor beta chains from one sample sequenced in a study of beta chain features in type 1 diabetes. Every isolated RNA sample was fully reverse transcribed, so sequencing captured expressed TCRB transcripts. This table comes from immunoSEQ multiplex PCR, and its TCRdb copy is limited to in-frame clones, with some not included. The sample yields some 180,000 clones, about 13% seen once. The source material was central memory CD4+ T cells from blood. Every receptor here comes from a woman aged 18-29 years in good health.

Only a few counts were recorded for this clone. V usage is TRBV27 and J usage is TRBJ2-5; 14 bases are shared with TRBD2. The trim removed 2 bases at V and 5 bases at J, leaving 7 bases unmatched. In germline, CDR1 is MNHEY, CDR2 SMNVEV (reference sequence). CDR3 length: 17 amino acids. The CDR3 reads CASSLRLAGGPSETQYF. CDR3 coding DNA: TGTGCCAGCAGTTTACGACTAGCGGGAGGGCCCTCGGAGACCCAGTACTTC.

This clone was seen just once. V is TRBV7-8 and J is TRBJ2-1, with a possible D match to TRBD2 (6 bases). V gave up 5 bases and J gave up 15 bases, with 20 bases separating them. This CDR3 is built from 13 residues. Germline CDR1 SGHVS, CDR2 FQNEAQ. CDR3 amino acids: CASSPAGTAGRFF. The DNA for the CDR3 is TGTGCCAGCAGCCCCGCCGGGACGGCGGGGAGGTTCTTC.

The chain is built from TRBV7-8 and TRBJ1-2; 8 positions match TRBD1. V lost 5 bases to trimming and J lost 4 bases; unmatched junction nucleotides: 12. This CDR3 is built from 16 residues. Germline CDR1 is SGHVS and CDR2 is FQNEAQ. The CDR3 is CASSRSPTGATYGYTF. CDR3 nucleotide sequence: TGTGCCAGCAGCCGGTCCCCGACAGGGGCGACCTATGGCTACACCTTC.

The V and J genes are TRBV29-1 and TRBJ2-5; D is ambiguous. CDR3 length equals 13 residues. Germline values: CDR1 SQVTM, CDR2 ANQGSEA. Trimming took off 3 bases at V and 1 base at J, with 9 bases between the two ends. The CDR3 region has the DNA TGCAGCGTTGATAAATCCAGCCAAGAGACCCAGTACTTC. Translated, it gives CSVDKSSQETQYF.

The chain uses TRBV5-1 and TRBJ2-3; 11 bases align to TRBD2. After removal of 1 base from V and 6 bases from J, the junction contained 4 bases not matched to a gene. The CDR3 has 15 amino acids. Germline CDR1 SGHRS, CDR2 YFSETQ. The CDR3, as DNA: TGCGCCAGCAGCTTGTTAGCGGGAGGGGCGGATACGCAGTATTTT. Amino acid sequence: CASSLLAGGADTQYF.

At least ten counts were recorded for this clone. This chain's CDR3 is CAWRTGTGGRQPQHF. The CDR3 region has the DNA TGTGCCTGGAGAACCGGGACAGGGGGGAGACAGCCCCAGCATTTT. The chain combines TRBV30 with TRBJ1-5; TRBD1 matches 11 bases. Germline CDR1 is GTSNPN and CDR2 is SVGIG (reference sequence). V lost 3 bases, J lost 7 bases, and 8 bases stayed unmatched. The CDR3 totals 15 residues. The full variable domain, in which reference TRBV30 and TRBJ1-5 provide the parts outside the CDR3, is SQTIHQWPATLVQPVGSPLSLECTVEGTSNPNLYWYRQAAGRGLQLLFYSVGIGQISSEVPQNLSASRPQDRQFILSSKKLLLSDSGFYLCAWRTGTGGRQPQHFGDGTRLSIL.

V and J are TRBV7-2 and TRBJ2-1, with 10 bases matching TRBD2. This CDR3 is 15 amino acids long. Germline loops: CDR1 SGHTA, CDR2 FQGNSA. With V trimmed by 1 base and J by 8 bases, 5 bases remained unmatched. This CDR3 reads CASSLGGTSAHEQFF. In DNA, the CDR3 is TGTGCCAGCAGCTTAGGAGGGACTAGCGCCCATGAGCAGTTCTTC. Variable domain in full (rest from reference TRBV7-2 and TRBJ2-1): GAGVSQSPSNKVTEKGKDVELRCDPISGHTALYWYRQSLGQGLEFLIYFQGNSAPDKSGLPSDRFSAERTGGSVSTLTIQRTQQEDSAVYLCASSLGGTSAHEQFFGPGTRLTVL.

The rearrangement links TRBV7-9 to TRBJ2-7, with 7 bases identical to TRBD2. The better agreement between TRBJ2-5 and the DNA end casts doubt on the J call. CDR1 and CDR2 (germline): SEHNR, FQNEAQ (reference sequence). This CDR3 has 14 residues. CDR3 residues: CASSLGGGWETQYF. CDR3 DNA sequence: TGTGCCAGCAGCTTAGGCGGGGGATGGGAGACCCAGTACTTC.

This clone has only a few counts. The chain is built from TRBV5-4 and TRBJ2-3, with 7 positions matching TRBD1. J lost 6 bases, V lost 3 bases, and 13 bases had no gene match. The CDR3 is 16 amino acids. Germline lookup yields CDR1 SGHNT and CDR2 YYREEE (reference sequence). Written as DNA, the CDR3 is TGTGCCAGCAGCTACAGGAAGACAGGGCTGGGGGATACGCAGTATTTT. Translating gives CASSYRKTGLGDTQYF.

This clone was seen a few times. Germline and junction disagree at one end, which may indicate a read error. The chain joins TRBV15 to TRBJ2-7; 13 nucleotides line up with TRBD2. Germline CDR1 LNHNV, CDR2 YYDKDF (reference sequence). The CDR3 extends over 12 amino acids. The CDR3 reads CATSRDGLAGEF. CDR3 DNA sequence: TGTGCCACCAGCAGGGACGGACTAGCGGGAGAATTC. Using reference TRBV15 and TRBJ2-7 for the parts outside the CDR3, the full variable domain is DAMVIQNPRYQVTQFGKPVTLSCSQTLNHNVMYWYQQKSSQAPKLLFHYYDKDFNNEADTPDNFQSRRPNTSFCFLDIRSPGLGDTAMYLCATSRDGLAGEFGPGTRLTVT.

CDR3 residues: CASSPSSNQPQHF. The CDR3 DNA sequence: TGTGCCAGCTCACCCTCTAGCAATCAGCCCCAGCATTTT. The chain combines TRBV18 with TRBJ1-5; the D is unclear. Germline assignment: CDR1 KGHSH and CDR2 LQKENI. With 3 bases removed from V and 0 bases from J, the gap between germline ends came to 3 bases. This CDR3 contains 13 residues.

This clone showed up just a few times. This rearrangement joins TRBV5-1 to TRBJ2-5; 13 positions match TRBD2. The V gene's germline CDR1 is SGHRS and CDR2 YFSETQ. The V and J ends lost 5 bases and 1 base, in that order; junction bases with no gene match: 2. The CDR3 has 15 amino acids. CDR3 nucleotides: TGCGCCAGCAGGGGACTAGCGGGACGCCAAGAGACCCAGTACTTC. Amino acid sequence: CASRGLAGRQETQYF.

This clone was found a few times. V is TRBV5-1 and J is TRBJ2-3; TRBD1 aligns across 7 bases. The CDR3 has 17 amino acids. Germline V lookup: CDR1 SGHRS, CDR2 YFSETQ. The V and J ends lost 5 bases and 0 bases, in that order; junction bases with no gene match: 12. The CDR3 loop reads CASRPTTGQTSTDTQYF. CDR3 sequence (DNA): TGCGCCAGCAGGCCCACCACGGGACAGACTAGCACAGATACGCAGTATTTT.

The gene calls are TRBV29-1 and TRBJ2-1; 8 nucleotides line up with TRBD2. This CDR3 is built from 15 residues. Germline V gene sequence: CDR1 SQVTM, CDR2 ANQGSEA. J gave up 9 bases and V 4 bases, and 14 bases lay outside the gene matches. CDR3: CSVVSAGEASSEQFF. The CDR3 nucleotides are TGCAGCGTTGTATCAGCGGGAGAAGCCTCCAGTGAGCAGTTCTTC.